This T cell receptor (beta chain) is drawn from a study of CD8 T cells in Susac syndrome. Overall study: Blood was drawn from Susac syndrome patients while they were therapy-naive, on corticosteroids, or on intravenous immunoglobulin alone.

Study observations and caveats: Across the total CD8+ repertoires, about 17 Susac-specific public clones were found. The CD8+ TEMRA repertoires yielded five such clones. Peak Susac CD8+ clonal expansion occurred in TEMRA cells and active patients.

In regard to this clonotype: Its specificity is not known.

A quantity of roughly 0.5 to 1 ug RNA underwent reverse transcription using random hexamers. TCRdb itself ran the immunoSEQ multiplex PCR reads through MiXCR, one entry per CDR3 protein. This sample yields more than 80,000 distinct CDR3 sequences, of which around 94% are seen a single time; around 0.38% belongs to the top ten. Germline V lookup: CDR1 SQVTM, CDR2 ANQGSEA. V lost 4 bases and J 3 bases, leaving 16 bases between the germline ends. There are 14 residues in the CDR3. The TCR originated in a human donor with Susac syndrome. The rearrangement joins TRBV29-1 to TRBJ2-7; D gene unclear. Sequenced input: CD8+ T cells from PBMCs. The CDR3 DNA reads TGCAGCGTTGCGGTAGTGGGCGCATTCTACGAGCAGTACTTC. Its protein product is CSVAVVGAFYEQYF.